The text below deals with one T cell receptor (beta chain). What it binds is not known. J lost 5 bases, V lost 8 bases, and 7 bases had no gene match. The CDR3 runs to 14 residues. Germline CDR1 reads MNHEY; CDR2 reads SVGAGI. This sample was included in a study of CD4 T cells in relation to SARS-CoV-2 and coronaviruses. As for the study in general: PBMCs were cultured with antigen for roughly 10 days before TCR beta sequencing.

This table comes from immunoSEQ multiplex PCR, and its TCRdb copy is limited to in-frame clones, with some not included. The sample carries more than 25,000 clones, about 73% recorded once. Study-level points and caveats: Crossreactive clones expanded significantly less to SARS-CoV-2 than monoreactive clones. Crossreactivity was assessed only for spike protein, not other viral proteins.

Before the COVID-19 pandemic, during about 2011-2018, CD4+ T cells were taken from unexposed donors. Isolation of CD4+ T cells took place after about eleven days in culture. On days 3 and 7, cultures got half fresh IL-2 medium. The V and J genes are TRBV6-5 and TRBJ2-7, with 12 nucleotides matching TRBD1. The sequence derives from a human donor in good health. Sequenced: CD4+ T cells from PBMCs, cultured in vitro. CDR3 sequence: CASYRDRGRDEQYF. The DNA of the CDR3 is TGTGCCAGCTACCGGGACAGGGGGCGCGACGAGCAGTACTTC.